Shown below are 16 T cell receptor beta chains from a single sample sequenced in a study of blood T cell repertoires in COVID-19. Sequencing was performed with immunoSEQ multiplex PCR; in TCRdb, only in-frame clones are kept and a portion is missing. The data show 200,000 to 250,000 clones, about nine tenths seen once. The material sequenced was peripheral blood. The receptor source for this set is a woman between 50 and 59 years old with acute or convalescent COVID-19.

The chain employs TRBV15 and TRBJ1-5; TRBD1 is a possible D gene (5 bases). Trimming removed 0 bases from V and 6 bases from J, with 15 bases in between. Per the germline V gene, CDR1 is LNHNV and CDR2 is YYDKDF (reference sequence). This CDR3 contains 16 residues. The CDR3 DNA reads as TGTGCCACCAGCAGAGAGGGGCCCTGGAGAATTCAGCCCCAGCATTTT. Translation gives CATSREGPWRIQPQHF.

The rearrangement links TRBV27 to TRBJ2-7; 9 nucleotides match TRBD1. V dropped 4 bases and J dropped 4; count of bases not matched to a gene: 8. This CDR3 is built from 15 residues. Per the germline V gene, CDR1 is MNHEY and CDR2 is SMNVEV (reference sequence). This CDR3 is CASSSSGQGRYEQYF. The CDR3 DNA reads as TGTGCCAGCAGTTCCTCGGGACAGGGCAGGTACGAGCAGTACTTC.

The genes are TRBV30 and TRBJ2-2; 14 bases agree with TRBD2. Trimming took 3 bases from V and 4 from J; bases not matched to a gene: 1. The CDR3 contains 15 residues. Germline V CDR1 and CDR2: GTSNPN, SVGIG (reference sequence). CDR3 residues: CAWRGTSGGTGELFF. As DNA, the CDR3 is TGTGCCTGGAGGGGGACTAGCGGGGGCACCGGGGAGCTGTTTTTT.

The V gene is TRBV5-1, the J gene TRBJ1-6, with D hard to call. CDR3 length equals 14 residues. The germline V and J ends were trimmed by 0 bases and 10 bases, with 11 bases remaining between them. Germline V gene lookup returns CDR1 SGHRS and CDR2 YFSETQ. The CDR3 sequence: CASSLEGRGSPLHF. CDR3 bases: TGCGCCAGCAGCTTGGAAGGGAGAGGCTCACCCCTCCACTTT.

The V and J genes are TRBV20-1 and TRBJ1-2, with 7 bases lining up with TRBD1. J lost 8 bases, V lost 7 bases, and 7 bases had no gene match. Germline CDR1 is DFQATT and CDR2 is SNEGSKA (reference sequence). The CDR3 runs 11 residues. CDR3: CSGKGAWGYTF. The DNA for the CDR3 is TGCAGTGGGAAGGGGGCATGGGGCTACACCTTC.

The V gene is TRBV30, the J gene TRBJ1-1; D is possibly TRBD1 (5 bases). Germline values: CDR1 GTSNPN, CDR2 SVGIG (reference sequence). The CDR3 is made up of 12 amino acids. Trimming shortened V by 5 bases and J by 2 bases, and 9 bases separated the two germline ends. The CDR3 nucleotides are TGTGCCTGGCGACAGTTAAACACTGAAGCTTTCTTT. It encodes CAWRQLNTEAFF.

V usage is TRBV21-1 and J usage is TRBJ1-1. TRBV21-1 is assigned pseudogene status. There are 14 residues in the CDR3. CDR3 sequence reads: CASSIPGRWTEAFF. Written as DNA, the CDR3 is TGTGCCAGCAGCATCCCAGGGAGGTGGACTGAAGCTTTCTTT.

The chain is built from TRBV5-6 and TRBJ1-2; D remains ambiguous. The germline CDR1 and CDR2 sequences are SGHDT and YYEEEE. The CDR3 loop spans 13 amino acids. Trimming removed 2 bases at V and 7 bases at J, with 12 bases between. The CDR3 DNA reads as TGTGCCAGCAGCTTCTCCCCCCGTCGTGGCTACACCTTC. Its translation: CASSFSPRRGYTF.

The rearrangement uses TRBV4-2 and TRBJ2-7, with a weak D call TRBD2 (5 bases). Trimming removed 1 base at V and 2 bases at J, with 15 bases between. The germline V gene encodes CDR1 LGHNA and CDR2 YNFKEQ. This CDR3 region has 16 residues. The CDR3: CASSQAISAGAYEQYF. CDR3 sequence (DNA): TGTGCCAGCAGCCAAGCAATCTCCGCCGGGGCCTACGAGCAGTACTTC.

The V call is TRBV25-1, the J call TRBJ1-4; the D is unclear. The CDR3 consists of 16 residues. The germline CDR1 and CDR2 sequences are MGHDK and SYGVNS. V was trimmed by 1 base and J by 5 bases, leaving 14 bases between them. The CDR3 here is CASSEFLMAANEKLFF. The CDR3 region has the DNA TGTGCCAGCAGTGAATTCCTGATGGCCGCAAATGAAAAACTGTTTTTT. Full variable domain (rest looked up from reference TRBV25-1 and TRBJ1-4): EADIYQTPRYLVIGTGKKITLECSQTMGHDKMYWYQQDPGMELHLIHYSYGVNSTEKGDLSSESTVSRIRTEHFPLTLESARPSHTSQYLCASSEFLMAANEKLFFGSGTQLSVL.

The V call is TRBV6-6, the J call TRBJ2-2; the D gene is possibly TRBD2 (6 bases). Trimming pared 0 bases from V and 7 bases from J, leaving 12 bases between. There are 15 residues in the CDR3. Germline-derived CDR1 and CDR2 are MNHNY and SVGAGI (reference sequence). The CDR3 is CASSYSGGLGGELFF. The CDR3 DNA is TGTGCCAGCAGTTACTCGGGGGGATTGGGCGGGGAGCTGTTTTTT.

In DNA, the CDR3 is TGCAGCGTCCGAACGAGCCCGTGGGAGACCCAGTACTTC. This codes for CSVRTSPWETQYF. The chain carries TRBV29-1 and TRBJ2-5; D gene ambiguous. CDR3 length: 13 amino acids. CDR1 SQVTM and CDR2 ANQGSEA come from the germline V gene. With 6 bases removed from V and 5 bases from J, the gap between germline ends came to 16 bases.

The V call is TRBV10-3, the J call TRBJ2-2; tentative D call: TRBD1 (5 bases). V was trimmed by 3 bases and J by 4 bases, leaving 18 bases between them. The CDR3 sequence is 17 residues long. CDR1 is ENHRY, CDR2 SYGVKD, per germline. The CDR3: CAISDMMLTGSTGELFF. CDR3 DNA: TGTGCCATCAGTGATATGATGCTTACAGGTAGCACCGGGGAGCTGTTTTTT.

This chain links TRBV4-3 with TRBJ1-5; no reliable D call. Germline V gives CDR1 LGHNA, CDR2 YSLEER. The CDR3 is 16 amino acids. Deletions cut 4 bases from V and 0 bases from J, with 13 bases between. CDR3 bases: TGCGCCAGCAGCCCGGAAACGGGGTATAGCAATCAGCCCCAGCATTTT. Its translation: CASSPETGYSNQPQHF.

The J gene is TRBJ2-1, the V gene TRBV5-1; the D gene is possibly TRBD2 (5 bases). Looked up from germline, CDR1 is SGHRS and CDR2 is YFSETQ. This CDR3 is built from 15 residues. V gave up 2 bases and J gave up 3 bases, with 12 bases separating them. The CDR3 loop reads CASSFIQEVYNEQFF. DNA for the CDR3: TGCGCCAGCAGCTTCATCCAGGAGGTCTACAATGAGCAGTTCTTC.

This chain uses TRBV6-2 or TRBV6-3 with TRBJ1-1; D may be TRBD1 (6 bases). Germline V gene data show CDR1 as MNHEY and CDR2 as SVGEGT. Trimming removed 5 bases from V and 1 base from J, with 17 bases in between. CDR3 size: 16 residues. CDR3 in DNA: TGTGCCAGCAGTGACCGAGGGGGGGCGACGAACACTGAAGCTTTCTTT. Translation gives CASSDRGGATNTEAFF.